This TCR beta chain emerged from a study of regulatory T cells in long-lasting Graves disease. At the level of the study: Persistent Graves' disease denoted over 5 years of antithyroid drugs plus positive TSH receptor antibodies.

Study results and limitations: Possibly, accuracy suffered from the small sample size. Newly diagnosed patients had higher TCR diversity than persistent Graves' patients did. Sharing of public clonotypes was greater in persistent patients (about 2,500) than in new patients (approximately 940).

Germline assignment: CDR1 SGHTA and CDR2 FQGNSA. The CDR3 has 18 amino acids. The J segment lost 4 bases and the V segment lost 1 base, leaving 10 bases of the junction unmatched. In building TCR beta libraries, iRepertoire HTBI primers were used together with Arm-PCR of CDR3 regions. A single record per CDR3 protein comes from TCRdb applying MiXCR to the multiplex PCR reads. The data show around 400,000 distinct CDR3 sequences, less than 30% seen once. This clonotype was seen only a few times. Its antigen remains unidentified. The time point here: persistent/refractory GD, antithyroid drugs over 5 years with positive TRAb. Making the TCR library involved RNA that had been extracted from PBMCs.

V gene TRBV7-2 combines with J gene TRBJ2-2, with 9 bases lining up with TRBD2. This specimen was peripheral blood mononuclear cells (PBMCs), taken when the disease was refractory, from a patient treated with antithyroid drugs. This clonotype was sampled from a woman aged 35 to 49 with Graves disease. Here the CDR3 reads CASSLVMRLAGATGELFF. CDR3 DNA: TGTGCCAGCAGCTTAGTGATGAGGTTAGCGGGAGCCACCGGGGAGCTGTTTTTT.